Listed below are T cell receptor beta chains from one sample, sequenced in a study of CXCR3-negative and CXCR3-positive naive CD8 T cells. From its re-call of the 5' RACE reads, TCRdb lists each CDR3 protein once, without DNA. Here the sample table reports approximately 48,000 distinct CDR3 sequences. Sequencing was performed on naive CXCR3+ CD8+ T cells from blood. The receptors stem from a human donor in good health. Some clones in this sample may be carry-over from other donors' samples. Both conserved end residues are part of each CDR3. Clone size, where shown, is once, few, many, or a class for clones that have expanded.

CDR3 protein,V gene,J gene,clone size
CASSPILAGVQETQYF,TRBV7-7,TRBJ2-5,-
CASSGAGGQNEQYF,TRBV6-6,TRBJ2-7,-
CSVERRNTYEQYF,TRBV29-1,TRBJ2-7,-
CASSANPMNTEAFF,TRBV9,TRBJ1-1,-
CASGWRGDSTDTQYF,TRBV12-5,TRBJ2-3,-
CASSSSTGRNEQFF,TRBV7-6,TRBJ2-1,medium-sized
CASGLPSETGSKFTEAFF,TRBV12-5,TRBJ1-1,-
CASSVGGGGTEAFF,TRBV9,TRBJ1-1,-
CASSPSGSTLTDTQYF,TRBV4-2,TRBJ2-3,-
CASSSRLVTYEQYF,TRBV19,TRBJ2-7,-
CASSESADYNTGELFF,TRBV2,TRBJ2-2,-
CASSLPLDRGGYGYTF,TRBV28,TRBJ1-2,-
CASSLVRGPDTQYF,TRBV5-6,TRBJ2-3,-
CASSLQGGYGYTF,TRBV11-2,TRBJ1-2,-
CASSLGGLTPKYEQYF,TRBV7-9,TRBJ2-7,-
CASRKTGGVNNSPLHF,TRBV10-1,TRBJ1-6,-
CATSPSSGGAWADTQYF,TRBV24-1,TRBJ2-3,-
CASSLSYGTRDNQPQHF,TRBV27,TRBJ1-5,-
CASSQRYRAPNEKLFF,TRBV4-3,TRBJ1-4,-
CASSSLDTDTQYF,TRBV7-2,TRBJ2-3,-